This T cell receptor beta chain derives from a study of cytomegalovirus exposure and HLA in healthy donors. Study background: Most genotyped donors, about 81% of about 360, had Caucasian-associated genetic ancestry.

Study-wide points: Further analysis was carried out later, and it showed several of the most significant clusters appearing linked to common viral pathogens. CMV antigen specificity was confirmed in vitro for a few CMV-associated chains. The study designated roughly 160 TCR beta chains cytomegalovirus-associated.

A word on this clone: The antigen is not known.

V was shortened by 6 bases and J by 8 bases, with 13 bases between the two germline ends. The germline CDR1 and CDR2 sequences are MDHEN and SYDVKM. The CDR3 extends over 12 amino acids. Primers: 60 Vbeta forward and 13 Jbeta reverse. Libraries were prepared by immunoSEQ multiplex PCR; TCRdb keeps only in-frame clonotypes and omits some of them. The table includes 140,000 or so clones, less than 90% detected once. This clonotype was obtained from a boy aged 2 to 10 in good health and CMV-seronegative. The chain has TRBV28 and TRBJ1-2; no firm D call. Sequencing was performed on PBMCs. The CDR3 is CASSQTRRGYTF. The CDR3 nucleotides read TGTGCCAGCAGCCAGACTCGGAGGGGCTACACCTTC.